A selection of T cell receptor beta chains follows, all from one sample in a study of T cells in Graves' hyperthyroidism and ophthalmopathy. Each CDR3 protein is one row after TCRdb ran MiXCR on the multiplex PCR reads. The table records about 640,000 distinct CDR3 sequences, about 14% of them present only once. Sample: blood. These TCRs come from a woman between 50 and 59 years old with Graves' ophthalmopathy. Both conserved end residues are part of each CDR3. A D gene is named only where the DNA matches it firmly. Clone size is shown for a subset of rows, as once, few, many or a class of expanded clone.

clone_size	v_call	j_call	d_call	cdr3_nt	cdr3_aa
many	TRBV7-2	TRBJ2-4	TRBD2	TGTGCCAGCAGCTGGGGGGGATCAGTCAAAAACATTCAGTACTTC	CASSWGGSVKNIQYF
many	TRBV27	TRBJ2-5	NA	TGTGCCAGCAGTTCCACCGGGACGACGCAAGAGACCCAGTACTTC	CASSSTGTTQETQYF
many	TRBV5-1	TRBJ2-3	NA	TGCGCCAGCAGCTTGTATACCGACACAGATACGCAGTATTTT	CASSLYTDTDTQYF
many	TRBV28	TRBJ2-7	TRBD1	TGTGCCAGCAGTACCACATGGACAGGGCTCTCCTACGAGCAGTACTTC	CASSTTWTGLSYEQYF
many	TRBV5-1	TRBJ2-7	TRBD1	TGCGCCAGCAGCTGGGACAGGGGGGACGAGCAGTACTTC	CASSWDRGDEQYF
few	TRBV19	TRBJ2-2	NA	TGTGCCAGTAGTATACCCGGCAGGGAAGCTTTCACCGGGGAGCTGTTTTTT	CASSIPGREAFTGELFF
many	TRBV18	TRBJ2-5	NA	TGTGCCAGCTCACCAAATTCCGTGGAGACCCAGTACTTC	CASSPNSVETQYF
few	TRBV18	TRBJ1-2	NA	TGTGCCAGCTCACCACAGGGTCACTATGGCTACACCTTC	CASSPQGHYGYTF
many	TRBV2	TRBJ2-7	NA	TGTGCCAGCACCACCGACTTTACCTACGAGCAGTACTTC	CASTTDFTYEQYF
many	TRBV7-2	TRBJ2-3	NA	TGTGCCAGCGCTGGAGGTATGGCAGATACGCAGTATTTT	CASAGGMADTQYF
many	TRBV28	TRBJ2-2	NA	TGTGCCAGCAGTTTAGGGGACATCGGGGAGCTGTTTTTT	CASSLGDIGELFF
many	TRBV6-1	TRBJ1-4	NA	TGTGCCAGCAGTGCCCGGACAGAGCCCACAACTAATGAAAAACTGTTTTTT	CASSARTEPTTNEKLFF
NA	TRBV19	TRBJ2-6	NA	TGTGCCAGTAGTATAGGATCCACGGCCAACGTCCTGACTTTC	CASSIGSTANVLTF
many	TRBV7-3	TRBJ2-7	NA	TGTGCCAGCAGCCCAGACATGTCCTACGAGCAGTACTTC	CASSPDMSYEQYF
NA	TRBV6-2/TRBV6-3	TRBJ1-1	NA	TGTGCCAGCACCGAGGGGTGGGGCACTGAAGCTTTCTTT	CASTEGWGTEAFF
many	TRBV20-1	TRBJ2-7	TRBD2	TGCAGTGTCGCGGGACTAGCGGGAGGGGTCGGCGAGCAGTACTTC	CSVAGLAGGVGEQYF